This TCR beta chain was sequenced for a study of cytomegalovirus exposure and HLA in healthy donors. It was with 60 Vbeta and 13 Jbeta primers that the PCR ran. The protocol was immunoSEQ multiplex PCR, while the TCRdb copy is restricted to in-frame clones and leaves out a portion. The data hold 120,000 or so clones, with roughly four fifths observed a single time. Per germline, CDR1 MDHEN and CDR2 SYDVKM. The V segment lost 5 bases and the J segment 0 bases; nucleotides outside the gene matches: 9. The CDR3 runs to 16 residues. The chain joins TRBV28 to TRBJ2-5; 7 bases map to TRBD1. This clonotype was obtained from a woman aged 40 to 49 in good health and CMV-seropositive. The sequenced material came from PBMCs. CDR3 region: CASSPTQGSNQETQYF. In nucleotides, the CDR3 is TGTGCCAGCAGTCCGACACAGGGGTCGAACCAAGAGACCCAGTACTTC.